A selection of T cell receptor beta chains follows, all from one sample in a study of cytomegalovirus exposure and HLA in healthy donors. Only in-frame clones appear in the TCRdb table, and some are missing; sequencing was by immunoSEQ multiplex PCR. The sample holds 95,000 to 150,000 clones, around 72% seen once. The source material was PBMCs. All receptors derive from a young man in good health and CMV-seronegative. CDR3s include the opening cysteine and the closing phenylalanine or tryptophan. Each record gives: D gene, V gene, J gene, clone size, CDR3 protein, CDR3 DNA. A D gene is named only where the DNA matches it firmly. For some rows the clone size is stated as once, few or many, or as a class when expanded; others skip it.

>.|TRBV10-3|TRBJ2-2|.
CAISEWGEVVELFF
TGTGCCATCAGTGAATGGGGGGAGGTGGTGGAGCTGTTTTTT
>.|TRBV7-6|TRBJ1-1|.
CASSWGYSRDTEAFF
TGTGCCAGCAGCTGGGGATACAGCAGGGACACTGAAGCTTTCTTT
>.|TRBV6-5|TRBJ1-5|once
CASMSTSSNQPQHF
TGTGCCAGCATGTCGACAAGTAGCAATCAGCCCCAGCATTTT
>.|TRBV9|TRBJ2-5|once
CASSPRGGLETQYF
TGTGCCAGCAGCCCCCGAGGAGGACTGGAGACCCAGTACTTC
>.|TRBV6-1|TRBJ2-3|.
CASSEWRGGTDTQYF
TGTGCCAGCAGTGAATGGCGGGGCGGCACAGATACGCAGTATTTT
>TRBD1|TRBV27|TRBJ1-1|.
CASSPRIGGVGEAFF
TGTGCCAGCAGTCCACGAATAGGGGGCGTCGGTGAAGCTTTCTTT
>.|TRBV7-9|TRBJ1-1|.
CASSFSKRNEAFF
TGTGCCAGCAGCTTTTCGAAGCGGAATGAAGCTTTCTTT
>.|TRBV7-9|TRBJ1-2|.
CASSFGEPSGGYTF
TGTGCCAGCAGCTTTGGGGAGCCTTCGGGTGGCTACACCTTC
>TRBD2|TRBV28|TRBJ2-7|once
CASSSWGLAGGHSYEQYF
TGTGCCAGCAGTTCGTGGGGACTAGCGGGGGGGCACTCCTACGAGCAGTACTTC
>TRBD2|TRBV9|TRBJ2-1|.
CASSRLAGGGEQFF
TGTGCCAGCAGCCGACTAGCGGGGGGGGGAGAGCAGTTCTTC
>.|TRBV11-2|TRBJ1-3|few
CASSLVRGFGNTIYF
TGTGCCAGCAGCTTAGTACGGGGTTTCGGAAACACCATATATTTT
>.|TRBV29-1|TRBJ2-7|.
CSTTAGTNYEQYF
TGCAGCACGACGGCCGGGACAAACTACGAGCAGTACTTC
>TRBD1|TRBV11-2|TRBJ2-7|.
CASSRSTGGEQYF
TGTGCCAGCAGCCGCTCGACAGGGGGAGAGCAGTACTTC
>.|TRBV27|TRBJ2-5|.
CASSFFSALVRRTQYF
TGTGCCAGCAGTTTTTTTAGTGCGCTAGTACGACGGACCCAGTACTTC
>.|TRBV6-5|TRBJ1-5|.
CASSGGNQPQHF
TGTGCCAGCAGTGGAGGGAATCAGCCCCAGCATTTT
>.|TRBV10-3|TRBJ2-1|once
CASHRDITYNEQFF
TGTGCCAGCCACCGGGACATCACCTACAATGAGCAGTTCTTC
>.|TRBV7-2|TRBJ2-5|.
CASSWPPGSYQETQYF
TGTGCCAGCAGCTGGCCCCCAGGATCGTACCAAGAGACCCAGTACTTC
>.|TRBV5-3|TRBJ1-3|.
CARSRAPSGIYF
TGTGCCAGAAGCCGGGCGCCTTCGGGGATATATTTT
>TRBD1|TRBV4-3|TRBJ2-7|few
CASSLRGQGSSYEQYF
TGCGCCAGCAGCCTACGGGGACAGGGATCCTCCTACGAGCAGTACTTC
>TRBD2|TRBV2|TRBJ2-3|.
CASSVGGGARDTQYF
TGTGCCAGCAGTGTAGGCGGGGGGGCGAGGGATACGCAGTATTTT
>TRBD1|TRBV4-1|TRBJ1-1|.
CASSPQGGSTEAFF
TGCGCCAGCAGCCCACAGGGGGGATCCACTGAAGCTTTCTTT
>TRBD1|TRBV11-1|TRBJ1-1|once
CASSLGGTGRPEAFF
TGTGCCAGCAGCTTAGGAGGGACAGGCCGCCCCGAAGCTTTCTTT
>.|TRBV2|TRBJ2-7|.
CASSVLGGLDEQYF
TGTGCCAGCAGTGTATTGGGGGGACTCGACGAGCAGTACTTC
>.|TRBV30|TRBJ2-5|.
CAWSVMGVETQYF
TGTGCCTGGAGTGTTATGGGCGTAGAGACCCAGTACTTC
>TRBD1|TRBV18|TRBJ1-2|.
CASSGQGAYGYTF
TGTGCCAGCTCAGGACAGGGGGCTTATGGCTACACCTTC
>.|TRBV28|TRBJ1-1|.
CASSLLGGAEAFF
TGTGCCAGCAGTTTATTAGGGGGGGCTGAAGCTTTCTTT
>.|TRBV18|TRBJ2-7|.
CASSPDIYEQYF
TGTGCCAGCTCTCCTGACATCTACGAGCAGTACTTC
>TRBD1|TRBV10-3|TRBJ1-2|.
CAISVSRGRDRGYGYTF
TGTGCCATCAGTGTCTCGAGGGGCCGCGACAGGGGATATGGCTACACCTTC